This T cell receptor beta chain was recorded in a study of T cell responses to AZD1222 COVID-19 vaccine. Study as a whole: Timing groups of about 4 and about 12 weeks for second doses were pooled. The study, taken as a whole, reports: Every sample of the repertoires postdated the peak T cell response. Once two AZD1222 doses were given, Spike-specific TCR breadth and depth went up.

About this clone itself: The target antigen is unknown.

Generated by immunoSEQ multiplex PCR, the TCRdb table keeps only in-frame clones and is missing some. The repertoire holds about 190,000 clones, with approximately 91% as singletons. Deletions cut 5 bases from V and 4 bases from J, with 14 bases between. The CDR3 totals 14 residues. Looked up from germline, CDR1 is SGHTA and CDR2 is FQGTGA. The receptor was derived from an adult in good health. The sample here was peripheral blood, taken on day 0 of AZD1222 vaccination. The chain links TRBV7-3 to TRBJ1-1, with D tentatively TRBD1 (5 bases). CDR3 protein: CASSPGSGGTEAFF. The CDR3 region has the DNA TGTGCCAGCAGCCCCGGCTCTGGGGGCACTGAAGCTTTCTTT.